Each of the 9 T cell receptor beta chains below was sequenced from the same sample in a study of CD8+ T cells in alopecia areata. Extracted from the samples, RNA was reverse transcribed into cDNA to serve as the sequencing template. TCRdb's table, derived via immunoSEQ multiplex PCR, lists solely in-frame clones and lacks some. The data show 55,000 to 65,000 clones, with about 40% seen just once and 51% held by the top ten. The specimen was NKG2D-low CD8+ T cells sorted from blood. Source of these receptors: a human donor with alopecia areata.

The V and J genes are TRBV9 and TRBJ2-1, with D uncertain. Germline V lookup: CDR1 SGDLS, CDR2 YYNGEE. There are 16 residues in the CDR3. The V end was cut by 0 bases, the J end by 8 bases, with 18 bases between. CDR3 sequence reads: CASSVVPYPPADEQFF. CDR3 coding DNA: TGTGCCAGCAGCGTAGTCCCCTATCCCCCCGCAGATGAGCAGTTCTTC. The whole variable domain, filled in from reference TRBV9 and TRBJ2-1, reads DSGVTQTPKHLITATGQRVTLRCSPRSGDLSVYWYQQSLDQGLQFLIQYYNGEERAKGNILERFSAQQFPDLHSELNLSSLELGDSALYFCASSVVPYPPADEQFFGPGTRLTVL.

V and J are TRBV14 and TRBJ2-7; D uncertain. Trimming stripped 0 bases from V and 7 bases from J, with 10 bases between. Per the germline V gene, CDR1 is SGHDN and CDR2 is FVKESK. There are 13 residues in the CDR3. The CDR3: CASSQDWRSEQYF. CDR3 in DNA: TGTGCCAGCAGCCAAGATTGGCGGTCTGAGCAGTACTTC.

The chain joins TRBV5-1 to TRBJ2-1, with 12 bases lining up with TRBD2. V gave up 0 bases and J gave up 8 bases; unmatched junction bases: 3. The CDR3 sequence is 15 residues long. CDR1 is SGHRS and CDR2 is YFSETQ in the germline V gene. CDR3 nucleotides: TGCGCCAGCAGCTTGGGAACTAGCGGGAGGTATGAGCAGTTCTTC. This sequence encodes CASSLGTSGRYEQFF.

The CDR3 nucleotides are TGTGCCAGCAGCTTCCGGGACTTTGGCTCCTACGAGCAGTACTTC. Protein: CASSFRDFGSYEQYF. This chain uses TRBV7-6 with TRBJ2-5, with D possibly being TRBD2 (6 bases). The DNA end favors TRBJ2-7, so the J call may be wrong. The CDR3 has 15 amino acids. Germline V lookup: CDR1 SGHVS, CDR2 FNYEAQ.

V gene TRBV4-1 combines with J gene TRBJ2-1; no definite D call. Germline loops: CDR1 MGHRA, CDR2 YSYEKL. The CDR3 extends over 19 amino acids. V lost 0 bases, J lost 4 bases, and 22 bases lay in between. CDR3 DNA sequence: TGCGCCAGCAGCCAAGAGCCCTCCAGCGCTACACGGAGATACAATGAGCAGTTCTTC. Protein sequence: CASSQEPSSATRRYNEQFF.

The rearrangement uses TRBV7-2 and TRBJ2-7; no clear D. The CDR3 sequence is 14 residues long. Germline V gene lookup returns CDR1 SGHTA and CDR2 FQGNSA. The V end lost 2 bases, the J end lost 2 bases, and 10 bases lay between the germline ends. CDR3 residues: CASSLSTDTYEQYF. In nucleotides, the CDR3 is TGTGCCAGCAGCTTATCAACAGACACCTACGAGCAGTACTTC.

This clone came up a few times. This chain links TRBV7-9 with TRBJ2-1, with TRBD2 as a possible D gene (6 bases). This CDR3 region has 12 residues. Trimming stripped 11 bases from V and 5 bases from J, with 13 bases between. Germline-derived CDR1 and CDR2 are SEHNR and FQNEAQ (reference sequence). CDR3 sequence (DNA): TGTGCCCATAGGGGCGGGAACAATGAGCAGTTCTTC. This translates into CAHRGGNNEQFF.

The rearrangement uses TRBV10-3 and TRBJ2-7; no clear D. The germline V gene has CDR1 ENHRY and CDR2 SYGVKD. The CDR3 has 12 residues. Deletions cut 3 bases from V and 5 bases from J, with 8 bases between. CDR3 DNA: TGTGCCATCAGTGAAGGGCCGAACGAGCAGTACTTC. It specifies CAISEGPNEQYF.

The chain couples TRBV7-9 to TRBJ2-1; D not certain. V was clipped by 5 bases and J by 12 bases, with 14 bases between them. CDR3 length equals 12 residues. Germline lookup yields CDR1 SEHNR and CDR2 FQNEAQ (reference sequence). The CDR3 nucleotides read TGTGCCAGCAGCCATGGGGATTCGGGGCAGTTCTTC. Its translation: CASSHGDSGQFF. The full variable domain, rest sourced from reference TRBV7-9 and TRBJ2-1, is DTGVSQNPRHKITKRGQNVTFRCDPISEHNRLYWYRQTLGQGPEFLTYFQNEAQLEKSRLLSDRFSAERPKGSFSTLEIQRTEQGDSAMYLCASSHGDSGQFFGPGTRLTVL.